The next 20 T cell receptor beta chains were all read from a single sample in a study of cytomegalovirus exposure and HLA in healthy donors. This table comes from immunoSEQ multiplex PCR, and its TCRdb copy is limited to in-frame clones, with some not included. This sample has roughly 60,000 clones, with over 90% found just once. The sequencing input was PBMCs. These receptors came from a man aged 18-30 years in good health and CMV-seronegative.

The chain combines TRBV19 with TRBJ2-3; 13 positions agree with TRBD2. The CDR3 consists of 18 residues. Germline CDR1 LNHDA, CDR2 SQIVND (reference sequence). Trimming at V came to 0 bases and at J to 0 bases, leaving 3 bases not matched to a gene. Here the CDR3 reads CASSIETSGRPSTDTQYF. The CDR3 DNA reads TGTGCCAGTAGTATAGAGACTAGCGGGAGGCCTAGCACAGATACGCAGTATTTT.

V and J are TRBV4-3 and TRBJ1-5, with D tentatively TRBD1 (6 bases). The CDR3 consists of 17 residues. Trimming took off 3 bases at V and 2 bases at J, with 17 bases between the two ends. Germline lookup yields CDR1 LGHNA and CDR2 YSLEER. CDR3 loop: CASSHIEWGQGNQPQHF. In DNA, the CDR3 is TGCGCCAGCAGCCACATTGAGTGGGGGCAAGGCAATCAGCCCCAGCATTTT.

The J gene is TRBJ1-5, the V gene TRBV28; D is perhaps TRBD1 (6 bases). The V gene lost 4 bases and the J gene lost 3 bases, with 22 bases spanning the gap. The V gene's germline CDR1 is MDHEN and CDR2 SYDVKM. The CDR3 has 18 amino acids. The CDR3 is CASSSLRLWGRDNQPQHF. DNA of the CDR3: TGTGCCAGCAGTTCCCTACGACTATGGGGGCGCGACAATCAGCCCCAGCATTTT.

The V and J genes are TRBV5-1 and TRBJ1-1, with 9 positions matching TRBD1. Per germline, CDR1 SGHRS and CDR2 YFSETQ. The CDR3 length is 14 residues. V gave up 3 bases and J gave up 4 bases; unmatched junction bases: 4. Here the CDR3 DNA reads TGCGCCAGCAGCTACGACAGGGGGGGCACTGAAGCTTTCTTT. It codes for CASSYDRGGTEAFF.

V is TRBV6-5 and J is TRBJ2-6; possibly TRBD2 for D (5 bases). From germline, CDR1 is MNHEY and CDR2 SVGAGI. The germline V and J ends were trimmed by 7 bases and 0 bases, with 7 bases remaining between them. The CDR3 loop spans 14 amino acids. DNA for the CDR3: TGTGCCAGCATTGGGAGCTCTGGGGCCAACGTCCTGACTTTC. Translated, it gives CASIGSSGANVLTF.

The V call is TRBV5-1, the J call TRBJ2-7; TRBD2 aligns across 12 bases. The V gene's germline CDR1 is SGHRS and CDR2 YFSETQ. This CDR3 is built from 16 residues. V was pared by 0 bases and J by 3 bases, with 4 bases of the junction left unmatched. The chain's CDR3 is CASSLAWTSGNYEQYF. CDR3 bases: TGCGCCAGCAGCTTGGCTTGGACTAGCGGGAACTACGAGCAGTACTTC.

The chain joins TRBV5-1 to TRBJ2-7; no definite D call. Trimming removed 0 bases at V and 3 bases at J, with 16 bases between. The V gene's germline CDR1 is SGHRS and CDR2 YFSETQ. The CDR3 sequence is 16 residues long. CDR3 protein: CASSLEEVSVYYEQYF. In DNA, the CDR3 is TGCGCCAGCAGCTTGGAAGAGGTTTCGGTGTACTACGAGCAGTACTTC.

This chain links TRBV9 with TRBJ1-2, with D possibly TRBD1 on 6 matching bases. There are 13 residues in the CDR3. V was cut by 0 bases and J by 8 bases, with 11 bases left in between. The germline V gene has CDR1 SGDLS and CDR2 YYNGEE. DNA of the CDR3: TGTGCCAGCAGCGTAGAACAGGGCAGCGGCTACACCTTC. This gives the protein CASSVEQGSGYTF.

This clone showed up just once. The chain couples TRBV5-1 to TRBJ2-7; 8 bases align to TRBD2. V lost 0 bases and J lost 6; bases outside the gene matches: 5. The CDR3 has 14 amino acids. Germline CDR1 and CDR2: SGHRS and YFSETQ. CDR3 coding DNA: TGCGCCAGCAGCTTGGATGATAGCGGGGTCGAGCAGTACTTC. Its protein is CASSLDDSGVEQYF.

The chain recombines TRBV30 with TRBJ1-1; D remains unclear. Germline V gene sequence: CDR1 GTSNPN, CDR2 SVGIG (reference sequence). Trimming left V 4 bases short and J 1 base short, with 10 bases between. CDR3 size: 13 residues. The chain's CDR3 is CAWIFLSNTEAFF. The CDR3 DNA follows: TGTGCCTGGATCTTCCTTTCGAACACTGAAGCTTTCTTT.

In DNA, the CDR3 is TGTGCCATCAGTGAGCCGAACAGGCAAGAGACCCAGTACTTC. It translates to CAISEPNRQETQYF. The V gene is TRBV10-3, the J gene TRBJ2-5, with D possibly being TRBD1 (5 bases). This CDR3 has 14 residues. Deletions cut 2 bases from V and 2 bases from J, with 9 bases between. The germline V gene has CDR1 ENHRY and CDR2 SYGVKD.

The chain employs TRBV28 and TRBJ2-2, with a possible D match to TRBD1 (6 bases). This CDR3 region has 15 residues. Per the germline V gene, CDR1 is MDHEN and CDR2 is SYDVKM. V lost 6 bases to trimming and J lost 4 bases, with 15 bases between them. CDR3 region: CASSPFTGSTGELFF. In nucleotides, the CDR3 is TGTGCCAGCAGCCCCTTTACAGGGAGCACCGGGGAGCTGTTTTTT.

The chain links TRBV19 to TRBJ2-1; 7 positions agree with TRBD1. J was trimmed by 5 bases and V by 3 bases; bases with no gene match: 10. Germline-derived CDR1 and CDR2 are LNHDA and SQIVND (reference sequence). The CDR3 consists of 16 residues. Here the CDR3 reads CASSIQGQNTDNEQFF. CDR3 sequence (DNA): TGTGCCAGTAGTATCCAGGGACAGAACACCGACAATGAGCAGTTCTTC.

This chain links TRBV6-5 with TRBJ1-6; the match to TRBD1 covers 7 bases. After removal of 6 bases from V and 9 bases from J, the junction contained 8 bases not matched to a gene. This CDR3 comprises 14 residues. Germline V CDR1 and CDR2: MNHEY, SVGAGI. CDR3 DNA sequence: TGTGCCAGCAGCACCGGGACAGTGGGTTCACCCCTCCACTTT. It specifies CASSTGTVGSPLHF.

V gene TRBV6-5 combines with J gene TRBJ1-3; no clear D. The CDR3 sequence is 14 residues long. Trimming removed 6 bases at V and 4 bases at J, with 13 bases between. Germline V gene sequence: CDR1 MNHEY, CDR2 SVGAGI. CDR3 DNA: TGTGCCAGCAGGCGCGGACTCCTAGGAAACACCATATATTTT. This gives the protein CASRRGLLGNTIYF.

The chain employs TRBV19 and TRBJ2-1; TRBD2 agrees at 14 bases. Germline assignment: CDR1 LNHDA and CDR2 SQIVND (reference sequence). This CDR3 contains 19 residues. V trimming: 5 bases; J trimming: 8 bases; junction bases outside the gene matches: 17. The CDR3 DNA sequence: TGTGCCAGTAGTCCAGGACTAGCGGGAGGCCCCGTAAGTAGTCATGAGCAGTTCTTC. Its translation is CASSPGLAGGPVSSHEQFF. Using reference TRBV19 and TRBJ2-1 for the parts outside the CDR3, the full variable domain is DGGITQSPKYLFRKEGQNVTLSCEQNLNHDAMYWYRQDPGQGLRLIYYSQIVNDFQKGDIAEGYSVSREKKESFPLTVTSAQKNPTAFYLCASSPGLAGGPVSSHEQFFGPGTRLTVL.

The V call is TRBV7-2, the J call TRBJ2-3; a possible D gene is TRBD1 (6 bases). The germline V gene has CDR1 SGHTA and CDR2 FQGNSA. The V end was cut by 4 bases, the J end by 1 base, with 15 bases between. The CDR3 is made up of 16 amino acids. The CDR3 DNA sequence: TGTGCCAGCAGCTCCGGACAGCGGTTGGGCACAGATACGCAGTATTTT. Residues: CASSSGQRLGTDTQYF.

CDR3 DNA: TGCAGCGTTATGGGGGCCGGCGAGCAGTACTTC. Its translation is CSVMGAGEQYF. The chain recombines TRBV29-1 with TRBJ2-7, with D tentatively TRBD1 (6 bases). The CDR3 extends over 11 amino acids. V was cut by 5 bases and J by 6 bases, with 11 bases left in between. Per germline, CDR1 SQVTM and CDR2 ANQGSEA.

The chain has TRBV11-2 and TRBJ2-1, with D possibly TRBD2 on 5 matching bases. CDR1 is SGHAT and CDR2 is FQNNGV in the germline V gene. The germline V and J ends were trimmed by 2 bases and 4 bases, with 15 bases remaining between them. The CDR3 consists of 16 residues. The DNA for the CDR3 is TGTGCCAGCAGCTTAAGGACGGACTCCTCATACAATGAGCAGTTCTTC. Translating gives CASSLRTDSSYNEQFF.

The rearrangement uses TRBV5-1 and TRBJ2-7; D is perhaps TRBD2 (5 bases). This CDR3 region has 14 residues. Trimming stripped 0 bases from V and 3 bases from J, with 10 bases between. The germline CDR1 and CDR2 sequences are SGHRS and YFSETQ. CDR3 amino acids: CASSLAGTHYEQYF. As DNA, the CDR3 is TGCGCCAGCAGCTTGGCGGGAACCCACTACGAGCAGTACTTC.